Detailed here is one T cell receptor beta chain. The data were produced by immunoSEQ multiplex PCR, yet TCRdb's version contains in-frame clones alone and is incomplete. The data show about 150,000 clones, with 75% to 95% seen just once and 2.5% to 3% held by the top ten. The entry originates in a study of T cell responses to AZD1222 COVID-19 vaccine. From germline, CDR1 is ENHRY and CDR2 SYGVKD. The CDR3 extends over 13 amino acids. After removal of 10 bases from V and 4 bases from J, the junction contained 7 bases not matched to a gene. The receptor was derived from an adult in good health. The material sequenced was peripheral blood, taken on day 0 of MenACWY control vaccination. V gene TRBV10-3 combines with J gene TRBJ2-1; 7 nucleotides match TRBD1. The CDR3 reads CATLGDSYNEQFF. In nucleotides, the CDR3 is TGTGCCACCCTGGGGGACAGTTACAATGAGCAGTTCTTC.